Listed here are 24 T cell receptor beta chains from one sample, sequenced in a study of technical replicates of blood from several donors. Repertoires were generated with immunoSEQ multiplex PCR, while TCRdb's copy carries only in-frame clones and drops some. The sample contains fewer than 90,000 clones, around 94% of which appear only once. The sequencing sample was made of T cells isolated from PBMCs. The receptors were gathered from a human donor in good health.

This clone was seen more than once but under ten times. This chain connects TRBV7-2 to TRBJ2-2; 9 nucleotides align to TRBD2. CDR1 and CDR2 (germline): SGHTA, FQGNSA. The CDR3 runs 17 residues. J gave up 2 bases and V 2 bases, and 6 bases lay outside the gene matches. The CDR3 nucleotides are TGTGCCAGCAGCTTAAGTCTAGCGGGATTAAACACCGGGGAGCTGTTTTTT. Encoded protein: CASSLSLAGLNTGELFF.

The chain uses TRBV6-1 and TRBJ1-3; D is perhaps TRBD1 (6 bases). Germline CDR1 is MNHNS and CDR2 is SASEGT. The CDR3 length is 15 residues. V was pared by 5 bases and J by 2 bases, with 13 bases between. CDR3 sequence: CASSRDRSAGNTIYF. For the CDR3, the DNA is TGTGCCAGCAGTCGAGACAGGTCCGCTGGAAACACCATATATTTT.

This rearrangement joins TRBV7-9 to TRBJ2-6; D is unclear. CDR3 size: 16 residues. V dropped 3 bases and J dropped 2 bases, with 11 bases sitting between them. CDR1 and CDR2 (germline): SEHNR, FQNEAQ (reference sequence). CDR3 loop: CASSFLGFPGANVLTF. The CDR3 DNA is TGTGCCAGCAGCTTTCTAGGTTTCCCTGGGGCCAACGTCCTGACTTTC. The full variable domain, its missing parts supplied by reference TRBV7-9 and TRBJ2-6, is DTGVSQNPRHKITKRGQNVTFRCDPISEHNRLYWYRQTLGQGPEFLTYFQNEAQLEKSRLLSDRFSAERPKGSFSTLEIQRTEQGDSAMYLCASSFLGFPGANVLTFGAGSRLTVL.

This chain uses TRBV4-1 with TRBJ2-1; 9 bases are shared with TRBD2. The CDR3 has 16 residues. The germline V gene has CDR1 MGHRA and CDR2 YSYEKL. After removal of 4 bases from V and 1 base from J, the junction contained 5 bases not matched to a gene. This chain's CDR3 is CASSLSSGSSYNEQFF. The CDR3 DNA reads TGCGCCAGCAGCCTAAGTAGCGGGAGTTCCTACAATGAGCAGTTCTTC.

Here the CDR3 DNA reads TGTGCCTACTGGACAGGGGGCTCTGGAAACACCATATATTTT. Encoded protein: CAYWTGGSGNTIYF. The genes are TRBV30 and TRBJ1-3; 10 positions match TRBD1. The CDR3 consists of 14 residues. J was trimmed by 0 bases and V by 7 bases; bases with no gene match: 3. The germline V gene has CDR1 GTSNPN and CDR2 SVGIG (reference sequence).

This clone was counted once. J is TRBJ2-5 and V is TRBV19; 7 bases fit TRBD1. The V gene end was trimmed by 4 bases and the J gene end by 1 base; junction bases not matched to a gene: 6. CDR3 size: 15 residues. From germline, CDR1 is LNHDA and CDR2 SQIVND (reference sequence). The CDR3 DNA follows: TGTGCCAGTAGTACTTACTGGGACAGCCAAGAGACCCAGTACTTC. It specifies CASSTYWDSQETQYF. Filled out from reference TRBV19 and TRBJ2-5, the complete variable domain reads DGGITQSPKYLFRKEGQNVTLSCEQNLNHDAMYWYRQDPGQGLRLIYYSQIVNDFQKGDIAEGYSVSREKKESFPLTVTSAQKNPTAFYLCASSTYWDSQETQYFGPGTRLLVL.

This sequence joins TRBV2 and TRBJ1-1; TRBD1 aligns across 11 bases. CDR1 and CDR2 from the germline V gene are SNHLY and FYNNEI. This CDR3 contains 15 residues. J gave up 2 bases and V 7 bases, and 6 bases lay outside the gene matches. The CDR3 DNA reads as TGTGCCAGCATAGAGGACAGGGGGCTTAACACTGAAGCTTTCTTT. Residues: CASIEDRGLNTEAFF.

V usage is TRBV14 and J usage is TRBJ2-1; TRBD2 matches 7 bases. V was clipped by 1 base and J by 0 bases; unmatched bases: 9. CDR1 and CDR2 (germline): SGHDN, FVKESK. CDR3 size: 18 residues. The DNA of the CDR3 is TGTGCCAGCAGCCAAGGATCTAGCGGCCGATTCTCCTACAATGAGCAGTTCTTC. Translation gives CASSQGSSGRFSYNEQFF.

The chain joins TRBV2 to TRBJ2-5; D may be TRBD1 (6 bases). With 7 bases removed from V and 6 bases from J, the gap between germline ends came to 12 bases. Germline V gene lookup returns CDR1 SNHLY and CDR2 FYNNEI. The CDR3 loop spans 12 amino acids. DNA of the CDR3: TGTGCCAGCACAGAGAGGGGGAAGACCCAGTACTTC. This translates into CASTERGKTQYF.

The rearrangement uses TRBV29-1 and TRBJ2-5; TRBD2 agrees at 13 bases. From germline, CDR1 is SQVTM and CDR2 ANQGSEA. The CDR3 runs 13 residues. V trimming: 8 bases; J trimming: 5 bases; junction bases outside the gene matches: 5. CDR3 sequence: CSFTSGRDETQYF. The DNA of the CDR3 is TGCAGCTTTACTAGCGGGAGGGACGAGACCCAGTACTTC.

The chain employs TRBV10-2 and TRBJ2-1, with D possibly TRBD2 on 5 matching bases. CDR3 length: 15 amino acids. Germline lookup yields CDR1 WSHSY and CDR2 SAAADI. V was cut by 5 bases and J by 5 bases, with 16 bases left in between. CDR3 coding DNA: TGCGCCAGCAGTCTTGTTGGTGGACTCAACAATGAGCAGTTCTTC. Its translation: CASSLVGGLNNEQFF.

This clone appeared a single time. The chain combines TRBV7-8 with TRBJ2-1, with 12 bases that match TRBD2. The V gene's germline CDR1 is SGHVS and CDR2 FQNEAQ. Trimming took 1 base from V and 0 from J; bases not matched to a gene: 4. The CDR3 covers 18 residues. CDR3 nucleotides: TGTGCCAGCAGCTTAGGGACTAGCGGGGCCAGCTCCTACAATGAGCAGTTCTTC. Amino acid sequence: CASSLGTSGASSYNEQFF.

J is TRBJ2-1 and V is TRBV15; 10 bases match TRBD2. Trimming took 0 bases from V and 7 from J; bases not matched to a gene: 15. Germline V CDR1 and CDR2: LNHNV, YYDKDF (reference sequence). CDR3 length: 19 amino acids. Here the CDR3 DNA reads TGTGCCACCAGCAGAGAATGGAGGGCTCCAGCGGGAGGGCCTAATGAGCAGTTCTTC. Protein sequence: CATSREWRAPAGGPNEQFF.

The chain couples TRBV27 to TRBJ2-7; no reliable D call. Germline V gene lookup returns CDR1 MNHEY and CDR2 SMNVEV (reference sequence). This CDR3 is built from 15 residues. Trimming stripped 5 bases from V and 5 bases from J, with 19 bases between. In nucleotides, the CDR3 is TGTGCCAGCAGTCTCCAGCTAGGCAACCTTGACGAGCAGTACTTC. As protein: CASSLQLGNLDEQYF.

This chain links TRBV19 with TRBJ2-1, with 8 bases matching TRBD2. CDR1 and CDR2 (germline): LNHDA, SQIVND (reference sequence). V lost 5 bases, J lost 8 bases, and 8 bases stayed unmatched. The CDR3 covers 14 residues. CDR3 loop: CASSLGPGRDEQFF. DNA for the CDR3: TGTGCCAGTAGTCTCGGTCCCGGGAGGGATGAGCAGTTCTTC. Looking up the rest from reference TRBV19 and TRBJ2-1 gives the full variable domain: DGGITQSPKYLFRKEGQNVTLSCEQNLNHDAMYWYRQDPGQGLRLIYYSQIVNDFQKGDIAEGYSVSREKKESFPLTVTSAQKNPTAFYLCASSLGPGRDEQFFGPGTRLTVL.

This CDR3 is CASSQGTGDLEFSTNEKLFF. CDR3 in DNA: TGTGCCAGCAGCCAAGGGACAGGGGATTTAGAGTTCTCAACTAATGAAAAACTGTTTTTT. V gene TRBV14 combines with J gene TRBJ1-4, with 9 bases matching TRBD1. This CDR3 comprises 20 residues. Germline CDR1 is SGHDN and CDR2 is FVKESK. V shed 1 base, J shed 0 bases, and the junction held 12 bases outside the gene matches.

The V and J genes are TRBV6-5 and TRBJ2-7; 7 nucleotides align to TRBD2. This CDR3 spans 16 amino acids. Per germline, CDR1 MNHEY and CDR2 SVGAGI. The ends lost 2 bases at V and 3 bases at J; junction bases unmatched: 10. The CDR3 reads CASSYPLGGNDYEQYF. CDR3 nucleotide sequence: TGTGCCAGCAGTTACCCCTTGGGAGGGAACGACTACGAGCAGTACTTC.

V is TRBV6-5 and J is TRBJ1-2; TRBD1 aligns across 8 bases. V trimming: 4 bases; J trimming: 8 bases; junction bases outside the gene matches: 6. The CDR3 totals 13 residues. Per the germline V gene, CDR1 is MNHEY and CDR2 is SVGAGI. CDR3 loop: CASSSGQGRGYTF. DNA for the CDR3: TGTGCCAGCAGTTCCGGACAGGGAAGAGGCTACACCTTC.

The chain uses TRBV6-1 and TRBJ2-7; 10 bases map to TRBD2. Germline lookup yields CDR1 MNHNS and CDR2 SASEGT. J gave up 3 bases and V 8 bases, and 10 bases lay outside the gene matches. The CDR3 has 15 amino acids. CDR3 DNA: TGTGCCAGCTCCACCCCCGGACTAGCGGACTACGAGCAGTACTTC. Protein: CASSTPGLADYEQYF.

This sequence joins TRBV9 and TRBJ2-1, with TRBD2 as a possible D gene (6 bases). The V and J ends lost 6 bases and 10 bases respectively, with 26 bases between them. Germline V gene lookup returns CDR1 SGDLS and CDR2 YYNGEE. CDR3 length: 16 residues. The CDR3 DNA is TGTGCCAGCACCGGAGGGATGGGGCAGGGAGGAGGCGAGCAGTTCTTC. Translation: CASTGGMGQGGGEQFF.

This sequence joins TRBV4-3 and TRBJ1-2; no definite D call. The length of the CDR3 is 13 residues. V lost 0 bases to trimming and J lost 10 bases, with 12 bases between them. CDR1 LGHNA and CDR2 YSLEER come from the germline V gene. CDR3: CASSQDYGGDYTF. In DNA form, the CDR3 reads TGCGCCAGCAGCCAAGACTACGGCGGGGACTACACCTTC.

This clone is a singleton in its sample. The genes are TRBV29-1 and TRBJ1-1; possibly TRBD1 for D (5 bases). The germline V and J ends were trimmed by 7 bases and 0 bases, with 9 bases remaining between them. This CDR3 comprises 12 residues. In germline, CDR1 is SQVTM, CDR2 ANQGSEA. CDR3 sequence (DNA): TGCAGCGGGGGACTCCTGAACACTGAAGCTTTCTTT. This encodes CSGGLLNTEAFF.

The chain has TRBV7-9 and TRBJ2-3; 8 positions agree with TRBD2. Germline lookup yields CDR1 SEHNR and CDR2 FQNEAQ (reference sequence). The CDR3 sequence is 15 residues long. V lost 5 bases and J lost 2; bases outside the gene matches: 6. The CDR3: CASSTRAGDTDTQYF. In nucleotides, the CDR3 is TGTGCCAGCAGCACCCGAGCGGGAGACACAGATACGCAGTATTTT.

CDR3 amino acids: CASSLGYPSGEQFF. The DNA of the CDR3 is TGTGCCAGCAGCTTAGGATACCCTAGCGGAGAGCAGTTCTTC. This chain joins TRBV13 and TRBJ2-1, with TRBD2 identical over 7 bases. Looked up from germline, CDR1 is PRHDT and CDR2 is FYEKMQ (reference sequence). The CDR3 spans 14 residues. V shed 0 bases and J 10 bases; nucleotides not matched to a gene: 6.